These 13 T cell receptor beta chains share one sample of origin, sequenced in a study of spatial heterogeneity in lung cancer. Each CDR3 protein gets one entry after TCRdb re-called the 5' RACE reads with MiXCR. Here the sample spans around 110,000 distinct CDR3 sequences, 9.5% to 15% being singletons. Time point reported: blood at routine non-recurrence follow-up after resection. Unsorted whole RNA of tumor, nontumor lung or frozen PBMC was sequenced. The sample in question was PBMCs, obtained at follow-up. These receptors originate from a male donor with early-stage non-small cell lung cancer.

This clonotype was seen repeatedly, ten times or more. V is TRBV7-3 and J is TRBJ2-7; no definite D call. The V and J ends lost 5 bases and 4 bases respectively, with 15 bases between them. The CDR3 contains 14 residues. The germline V gene has CDR1 SGHTA and CDR2 FQGTGA. CDR3 DNA sequence: TGTGCCAGCAGCCATAGTAGAACTTATTACGAGCAGTACTTC. This translates into CASSHSRTYYEQYF.

The sample holds many counts of this clonotype. This chain connects TRBV2 to TRBJ2-3; 9 positions agree with TRBD2. Germline V gene lookup returns CDR1 SNHLY and CDR2 FYNNEI. CDR3 size: 15 residues. V trimming: 4 bases; J trimming: 5 bases; junction bases outside the gene matches: 7. Here the CDR3 reads CASSAGLAGIDTQYF. CDR3 coding DNA: TGTGCCAGCAGTGCGGGGCTAGCGGGGATAGATACGCAGTATTTT.

This clonotype was observed a handful of times. The chain employs TRBV7-2 and TRBJ1-5; TRBD1 matches at 7 bases. The CDR3 runs 14 residues. Unmatched junction bases numbered 5, after V lost 4 bases and J lost 5 bases. Germline values: CDR1 SGHTA, CDR2 FQGNSA. Here the CDR3 DNA reads TGTGCCAGCAGCTCGGGACAGACTTATCAGCCCCAGCATTTT. Translation gives CASSSGQTYQPQHF.

There are many counts of this clonotype. The chain has TRBV12-3 or TRBV12-4 and TRBJ2-2; D possibly corresponds to TRBD1 (5 bases). The CDR3 length is 14 residues. V dropped 5 bases and J dropped 1 base, with 8 bases sitting between them. The CDR3 nucleotides read TGTGCCAGCAGTATAGACAGGAACACCGGGGAGCTGTTTTTT. This codes for CASSIDRNTGELFF.

This clonotype occurred a few times. The J gene is TRBJ1-1, the V gene TRBV20-1; 7 nucleotides agree with TRBD1. The V gene end was trimmed by 2 bases and the J gene end by 3 bases; junction bases not matched to a gene: 6. The CDR3 sequence is 14 residues long. The germline gives CDR1 DFQATT, CDR2 SNEGSKA (reference sequence). The CDR3 sequence: CSARRDTGDTEAFF. CDR3 bases: TGCAGTGCTAGAAGGGATACAGGGGACACTGAAGCTTTCTTT.

This clonotype was observed at least ten times. The CDR3 reads CASSPFPGTGTQYF. CDR3 DNA: TGTGCCAGCAGCCCTTTTCCTGGCACGGGGACCCAGTACTTC. The chain uses TRBV7-2 and TRBJ2-5; no clear D gene. Trimming took off 5 bases at V and 7 bases at J, with 17 bases between the two ends. Germline-derived CDR1 and CDR2 are SGHTA and FQGNSA. The CDR3 is made up of 14 amino acids.

This clonotype was observed a handful of times. The V call is TRBV7-2, the J call TRBJ2-6; no clear D gene. Germline V CDR1 and CDR2: SGHTA, FQGNSA. Trimming shortened V by 1 base and J by 1 base, and 11 bases separated the two germline ends. The CDR3 is 17 residues long. CDR3 sequence (DNA): TGTGCCAGCAGCTTAGTATTTCAAGGATCTGGGGCCAACGTCCTGACTTTC. This codes for CASSLVFQGSGANVLTF. Filled out from reference TRBV7-2 and TRBJ2-6, the complete variable domain reads GAGVSQSPSNKVTEKGKDVELRCDPISGHTALYWYRQSLGQGLEFLIYFQGNSAPDKSGLPSDRFSAERTGGSVSTLTIQRTQQEDSAVYLCASSLVFQGSGANVLTFGAGSRLTVL.

This clonotype has a handful of counts. This sequence joins TRBV27 and TRBJ1-6; 8 nucleotides align to TRBD1. The CDR3 contains 16 residues. CDR1 is MNHEY, CDR2 SMNVEV, per germline (reference sequence). Trimming at V came to 5 bases and at J to 5 bases, leaving 8 bases not matched to a gene. The CDR3 region has the DNA TGTGCCAGCAGTAGTGAGGGACAGGAGAATAATTCACCCCTCCACTTT. This codes for CASSSEGQENNSPLHF.

This clonotype occurred many times. The CDR3 region is CSARDTGGDTQYF. The CDR3 bases are TGCAGTGCTAGAGACACAGGAGGAGATACGCAGTATTTT. J is TRBJ2-3 and V is TRBV20-1, with D perhaps being TRBD1 or TRBD2 (5 bases each). This CDR3 has 13 residues. Per the germline V gene, CDR1 is DFQATT and CDR2 is SNEGSKA (reference sequence). V was shortened by 0 bases and J by 5 bases, with 9 bases between the two germline ends.

The rearrangement uses TRBV7-9 and TRBJ1-6; D unclear. Per germline, CDR1 SEHNR and CDR2 FQNEAQ (reference sequence). CDR3 length: 16 residues. V was shortened by 1 base and J by 7 bases, with 14 bases between the two germline ends. The CDR3 reads CASSLGIAARNSPLHF. CDR3 nucleotide sequence: TGTGCCAGCAGCTTAGGAATTGCCGCACGGAATTCACCCCTCCACTTT.

This clonotype was recorded many times. J is TRBJ2-1 and V is TRBV4-2; 7 bases fit TRBD2. Germline assignment: CDR1 LGHNA and CDR2 YNFKEQ. V shed 1 base, J shed 8 bases, and the junction held 14 bases outside the gene matches. The CDR3 consists of 17 residues. The CDR3 nucleotides read TGTGCCAGCAGCCAAGCCGACCGGGCGGATGGGGGGGATGAGCAGTTCTTC. This gives the protein CASSQADRADGGDEQFF.

J is TRBJ1-1 and V is TRBV4-2, with 8 bases lining up with TRBD1. CDR1 is LGHNA and CDR2 is YNFKEQ in the germline V gene. With 0 bases clipped from V and 3 bases from J, the junction kept 3 bases outside the gene matches. The CDR3 covers 15 residues. CDR3 sequence reads: CASSQEDREYTEAFF. CDR3 nucleotide sequence: TGTGCCAGCAGCCAAGAGGACAGGGAATACACTGAAGCTTTCTTT.

The chain links TRBV24-1 to TRBJ2-1; the D is unclear. Germline lookup yields CDR1 KGHDR and CDR2 SFDVKD. Trimming pared 9 bases from V and 4 bases from J, leaving 15 bases between. The length of the CDR3 is 14 residues. CDR3 loop: CATGWGLGYNEQFF. The CDR3 DNA is TGTGCCACCGGGTGGGGTCTCGGGTACAATGAGCAGTTCTTC.